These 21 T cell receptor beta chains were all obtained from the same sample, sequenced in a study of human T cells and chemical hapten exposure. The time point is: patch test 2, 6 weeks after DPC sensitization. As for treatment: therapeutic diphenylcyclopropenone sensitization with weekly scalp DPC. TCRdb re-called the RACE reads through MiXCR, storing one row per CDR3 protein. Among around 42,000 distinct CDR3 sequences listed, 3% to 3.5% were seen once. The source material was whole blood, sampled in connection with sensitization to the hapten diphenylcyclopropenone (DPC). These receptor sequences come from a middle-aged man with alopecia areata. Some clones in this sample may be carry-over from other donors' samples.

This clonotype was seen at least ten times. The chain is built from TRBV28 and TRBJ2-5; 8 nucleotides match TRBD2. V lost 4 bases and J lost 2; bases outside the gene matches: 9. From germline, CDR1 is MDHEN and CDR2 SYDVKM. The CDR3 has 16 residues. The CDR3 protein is CASSSFREGLQETQYF. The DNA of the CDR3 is TGTGCCAGCAGTTCCTTCCGGGAGGGGCTTCAAGAGACCCAGTACTTC.

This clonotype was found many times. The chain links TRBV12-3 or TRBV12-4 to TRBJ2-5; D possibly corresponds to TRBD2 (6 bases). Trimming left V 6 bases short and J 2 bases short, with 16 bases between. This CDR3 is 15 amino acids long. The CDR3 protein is CASSSYGGEQETQYF. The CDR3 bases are TGTGCCAGCAGCAGTTACGGGGGAGAACAAGAGACCCAGTACTTC.

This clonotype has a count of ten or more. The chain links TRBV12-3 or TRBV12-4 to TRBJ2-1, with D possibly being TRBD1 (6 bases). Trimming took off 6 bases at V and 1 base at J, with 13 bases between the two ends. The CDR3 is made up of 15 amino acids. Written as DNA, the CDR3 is TGTGCCAGCAGGCCGCAGGGGACGTCCTACAATGAGCAGTTCTTC. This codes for CASRPQGTSYNEQFF.

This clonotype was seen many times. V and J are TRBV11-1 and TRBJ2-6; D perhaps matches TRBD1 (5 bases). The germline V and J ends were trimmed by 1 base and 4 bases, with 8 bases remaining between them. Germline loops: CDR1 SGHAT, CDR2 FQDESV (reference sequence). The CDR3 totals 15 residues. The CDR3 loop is CASSLGGAGANVLTF. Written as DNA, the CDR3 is TGTGCCAGCAGCTTAGGTGGGGCCGGGGCCAACGTCCTGACTTTC.

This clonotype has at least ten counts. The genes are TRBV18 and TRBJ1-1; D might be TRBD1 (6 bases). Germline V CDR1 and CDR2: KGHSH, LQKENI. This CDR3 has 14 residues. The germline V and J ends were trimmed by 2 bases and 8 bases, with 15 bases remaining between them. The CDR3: CASSPTGTRNEAFF. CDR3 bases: TGTGCCAGCTCACCAACCGGGACACGAAACGAAGCTTTCTTT.

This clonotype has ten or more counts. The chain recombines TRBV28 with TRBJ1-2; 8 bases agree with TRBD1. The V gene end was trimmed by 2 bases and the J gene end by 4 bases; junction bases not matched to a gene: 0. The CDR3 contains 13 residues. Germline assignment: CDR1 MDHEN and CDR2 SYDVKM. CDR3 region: CASSLGTGYGYTF. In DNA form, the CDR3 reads TGTGCCAGCAGTTTAGGGACAGGCTATGGCTACACCTTC.

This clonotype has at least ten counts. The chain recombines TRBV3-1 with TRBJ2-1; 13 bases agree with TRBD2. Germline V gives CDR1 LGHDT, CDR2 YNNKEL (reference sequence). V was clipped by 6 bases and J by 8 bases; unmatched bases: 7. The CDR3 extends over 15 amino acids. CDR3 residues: CASRPGLAGSDEQFF. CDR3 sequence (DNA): TGTGCCAGCAGACCGGGACTAGCGGGAAGCGATGAGCAGTTCTTC.

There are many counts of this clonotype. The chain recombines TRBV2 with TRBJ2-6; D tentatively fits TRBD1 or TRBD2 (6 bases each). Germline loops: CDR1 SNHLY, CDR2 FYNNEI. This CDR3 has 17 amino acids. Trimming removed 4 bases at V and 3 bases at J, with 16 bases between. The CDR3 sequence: CASSVFGGLSGANVLTF. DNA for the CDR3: TGTGCCAGCAGTGTGTTCGGGGGCCTCAGTGGGGCCAACGTCCTGACTTTC.

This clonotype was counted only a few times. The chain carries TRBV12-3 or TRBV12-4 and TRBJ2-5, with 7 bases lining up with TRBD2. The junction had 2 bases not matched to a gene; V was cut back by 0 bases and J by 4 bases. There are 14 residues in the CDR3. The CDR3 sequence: CASSLAGEGETQYF. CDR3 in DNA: TGTGCCAGCAGTTTAGCAGGGGAGGGAGAGACCCAGTACTTC.

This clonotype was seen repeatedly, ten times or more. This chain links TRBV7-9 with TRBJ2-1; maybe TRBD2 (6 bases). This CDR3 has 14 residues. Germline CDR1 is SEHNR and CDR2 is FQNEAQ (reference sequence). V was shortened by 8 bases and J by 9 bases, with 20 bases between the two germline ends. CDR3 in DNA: TGTGCCAGCCAACCCGAAGGTGCTAGCGCTGAGCAGTTCTTC. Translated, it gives CASQPEGASAEQFF. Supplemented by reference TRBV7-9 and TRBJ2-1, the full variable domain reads DTGVSQNPRHKITKRGQNVTFRCDPISEHNRLYWYRQTLGQGPEFLTYFQNEAQLEKSRLLSDRFSAERPKGSFSTLEIQRTEQGDSAMYLCASQPEGASAEQFFGPGTRLTVL.

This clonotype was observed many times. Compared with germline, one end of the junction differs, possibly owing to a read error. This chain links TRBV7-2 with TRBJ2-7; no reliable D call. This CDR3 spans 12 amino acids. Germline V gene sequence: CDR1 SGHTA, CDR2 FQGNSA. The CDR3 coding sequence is TGTGCCAGCAGCTTAGACTCCAACGAGCAGTACTTC. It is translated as CASSLDSNEQYF. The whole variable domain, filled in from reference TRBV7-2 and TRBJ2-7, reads GAGVSQSPSNKVTEKGKDVELRCDPISGHTALYWYRQSLGQGLEFLIYFQGNSAPDKSGLPSDRFSAERTGGSVSTLTIQRTQQEDSAVYLCASSLDSNEQYFGPGTRLTVT.

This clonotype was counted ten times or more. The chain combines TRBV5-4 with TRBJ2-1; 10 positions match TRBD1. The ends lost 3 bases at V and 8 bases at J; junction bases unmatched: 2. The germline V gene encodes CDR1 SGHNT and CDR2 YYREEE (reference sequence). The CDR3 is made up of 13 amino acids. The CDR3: CASSSTGGDEQFF. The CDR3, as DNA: TGTGCCAGCAGCTCGACAGGGGGCGATGAGCAGTTCTTC. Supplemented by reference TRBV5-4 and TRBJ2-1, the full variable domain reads ETGVTQSPTHLIKTRGQQVTLRCSSQSGHNTVSWYQQALGQGPQFIFQYYREEENGRGNFPPRFSGLQFPNYSSELNVNALELDDSALYLCASSSTGGDEQFFGPGTRLTVL.

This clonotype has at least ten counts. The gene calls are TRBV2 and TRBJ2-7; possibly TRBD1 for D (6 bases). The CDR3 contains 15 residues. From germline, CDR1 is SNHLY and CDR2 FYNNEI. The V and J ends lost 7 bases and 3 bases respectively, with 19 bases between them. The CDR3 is CASKVNRAVVYEQYF. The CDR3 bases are TGTGCCAGCAAAGTGAACAGGGCGGTAGTCTACGAGCAGTACTTC.

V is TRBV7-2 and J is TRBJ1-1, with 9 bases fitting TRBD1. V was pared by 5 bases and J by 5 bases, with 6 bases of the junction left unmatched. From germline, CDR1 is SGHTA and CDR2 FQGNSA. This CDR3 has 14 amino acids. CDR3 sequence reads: CASSPWDRVTEAFF. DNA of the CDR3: TGTGCCAGCAGCCCGTGGGACAGGGTAACTGAAGCTTTCTTT.

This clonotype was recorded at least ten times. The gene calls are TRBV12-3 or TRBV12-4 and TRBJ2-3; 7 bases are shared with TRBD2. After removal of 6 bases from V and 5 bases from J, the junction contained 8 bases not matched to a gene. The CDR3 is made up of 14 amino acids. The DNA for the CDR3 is TGTGCCAGCAGCCCCCTGCGGGAGAGAGATACGCAGTATTTT. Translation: CASSPLRERDTQYF.

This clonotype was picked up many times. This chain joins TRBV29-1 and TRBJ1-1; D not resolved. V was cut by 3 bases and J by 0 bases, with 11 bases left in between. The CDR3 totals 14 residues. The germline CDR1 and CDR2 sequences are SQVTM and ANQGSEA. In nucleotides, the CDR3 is TGCAGCGTTGACGCTCACGCCTTGAACACTGAAGCTTTCTTT. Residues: CSVDAHALNTEAFF.

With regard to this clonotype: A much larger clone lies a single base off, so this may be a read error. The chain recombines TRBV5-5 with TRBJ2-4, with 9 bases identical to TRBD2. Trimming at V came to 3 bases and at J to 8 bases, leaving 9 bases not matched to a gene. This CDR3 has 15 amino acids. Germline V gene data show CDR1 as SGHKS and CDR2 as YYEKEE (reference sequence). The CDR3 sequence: CASSSLAGASDIQYF. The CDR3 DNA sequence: TGTGCCAGCAGCTCCTTAGCGGGAGCGAGTGACATTCAGTACTTC.

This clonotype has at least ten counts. This chain's CDR3 is CASSVDRSSYNEQFF. DNA for the CDR3: TGTGCCAGTAGTGTCGACCGTAGCTCCTACAATGAGCAGTTCTTC. The genes are TRBV19 and TRBJ2-1; no clear D. The CDR3 consists of 15 residues. In germline, CDR1 is LNHDA, CDR2 SQIVND (reference sequence). With 5 bases removed from V and 0 bases from J, the gap between germline ends came to 11 bases.

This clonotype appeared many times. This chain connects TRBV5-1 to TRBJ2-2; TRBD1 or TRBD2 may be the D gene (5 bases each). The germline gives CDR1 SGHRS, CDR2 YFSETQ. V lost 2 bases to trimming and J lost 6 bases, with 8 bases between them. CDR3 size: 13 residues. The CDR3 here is CASSFEGPGELFF. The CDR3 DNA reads TGCGCCAGCAGCTTTGAGGGGCCCGGGGAGCTGTTTTTT.

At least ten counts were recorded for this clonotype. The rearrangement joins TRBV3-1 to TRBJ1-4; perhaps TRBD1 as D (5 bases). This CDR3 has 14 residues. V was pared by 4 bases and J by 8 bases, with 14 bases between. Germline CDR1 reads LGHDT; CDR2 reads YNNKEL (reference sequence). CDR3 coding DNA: TGTGCCAGCAGCCCCCGGTCTAAGGGGGAAAAACTGTTTTTT. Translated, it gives CASSPRSKGEKLFF.

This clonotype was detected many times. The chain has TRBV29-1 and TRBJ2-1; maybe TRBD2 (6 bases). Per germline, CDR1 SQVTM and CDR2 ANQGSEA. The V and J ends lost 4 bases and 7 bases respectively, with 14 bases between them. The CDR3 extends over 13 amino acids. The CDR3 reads CSVGQTRANEQFF. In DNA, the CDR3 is TGCAGCGTTGGACAGACTAGGGCAAATGAGCAGTTCTTC.